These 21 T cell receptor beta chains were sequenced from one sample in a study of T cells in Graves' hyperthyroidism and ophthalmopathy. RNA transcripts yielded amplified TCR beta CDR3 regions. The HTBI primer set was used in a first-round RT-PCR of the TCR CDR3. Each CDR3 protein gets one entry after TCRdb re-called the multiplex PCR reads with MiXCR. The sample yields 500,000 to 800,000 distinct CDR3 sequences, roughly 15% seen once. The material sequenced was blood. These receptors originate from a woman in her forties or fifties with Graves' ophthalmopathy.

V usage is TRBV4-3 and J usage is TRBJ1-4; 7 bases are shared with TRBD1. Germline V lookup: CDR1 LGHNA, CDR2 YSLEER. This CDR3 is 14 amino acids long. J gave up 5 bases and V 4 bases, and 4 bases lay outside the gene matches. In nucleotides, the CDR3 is TGCGCCAGCAGCCGAACAGGGGTCAATGAAAAACTGTTTTTT. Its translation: CASSRTGVNEKLFF.

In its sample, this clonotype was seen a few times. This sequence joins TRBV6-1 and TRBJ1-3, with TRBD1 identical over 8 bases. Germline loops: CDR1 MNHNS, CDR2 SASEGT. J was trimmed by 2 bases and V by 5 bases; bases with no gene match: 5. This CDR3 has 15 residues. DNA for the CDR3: TGTGCCAGCAGTCCTTCGACAGGGGCTGGAAACACCATATATTTT. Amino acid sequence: CASSPSTGAGNTIYF.

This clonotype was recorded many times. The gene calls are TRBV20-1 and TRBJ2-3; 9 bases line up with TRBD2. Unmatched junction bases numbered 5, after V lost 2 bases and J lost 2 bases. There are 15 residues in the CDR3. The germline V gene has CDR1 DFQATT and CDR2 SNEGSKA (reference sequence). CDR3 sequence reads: CSARTGTSFTDTQYF. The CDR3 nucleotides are TGCAGTGCTAGAACCGGGACTAGCTTCACAGATACGCAGTATTTT.

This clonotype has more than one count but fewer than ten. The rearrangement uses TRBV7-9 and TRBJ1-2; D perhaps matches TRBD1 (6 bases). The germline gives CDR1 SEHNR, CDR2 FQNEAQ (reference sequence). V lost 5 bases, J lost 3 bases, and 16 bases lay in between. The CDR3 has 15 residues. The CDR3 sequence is CASSQTGQPYYGYTF. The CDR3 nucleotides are TGTGCCAGCAGCCAAACAGGACAGCCCTACTATGGCTACACCTTC.

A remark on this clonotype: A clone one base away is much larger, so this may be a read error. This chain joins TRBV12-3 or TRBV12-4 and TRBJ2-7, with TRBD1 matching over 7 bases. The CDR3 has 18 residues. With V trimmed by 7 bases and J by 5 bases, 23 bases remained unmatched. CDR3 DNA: TGTGCCAGCACCCCCTCCCTAACACGGACAGGTCGAGTAGACGAGCAGTACTTC. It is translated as CASTPSLTRTGRVDEQYF.

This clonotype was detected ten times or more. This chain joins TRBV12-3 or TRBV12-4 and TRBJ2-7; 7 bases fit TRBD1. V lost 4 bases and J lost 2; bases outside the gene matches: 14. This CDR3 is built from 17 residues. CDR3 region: CASSSTETTGMTYEQYF. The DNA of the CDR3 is TGTGCCAGCAGTTCAACCGAAACGACAGGGATGACCTACGAGCAGTACTTC.

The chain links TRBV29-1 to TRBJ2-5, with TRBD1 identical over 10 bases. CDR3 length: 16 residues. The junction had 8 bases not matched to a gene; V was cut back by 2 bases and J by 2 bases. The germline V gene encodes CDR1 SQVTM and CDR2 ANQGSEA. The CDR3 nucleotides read TGCAGCGTTGAAAGGTGGGGACAGGGGATTCAAGAGACCCAGTACTTC. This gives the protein CSVERWGQGIQETQYF. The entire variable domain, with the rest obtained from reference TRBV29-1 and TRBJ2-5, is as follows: SAVISQKPSRDICQRGTSLTIQCQVDSQVTMMFWYRQQPGQSLTLIATANQGSEATYESGFVIDKFPISRPNLTFSTLTVSNMSPEDSSIYLCSVERWGQGIQETQYFGPGTRLLVL.

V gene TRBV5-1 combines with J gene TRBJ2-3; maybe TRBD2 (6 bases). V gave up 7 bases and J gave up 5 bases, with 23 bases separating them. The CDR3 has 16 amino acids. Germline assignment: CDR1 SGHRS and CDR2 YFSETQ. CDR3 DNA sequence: TGCGCCAGCTTTACTAGCCCGGGAAAAGTAGTAGATACGCAGTATTTT. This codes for CASFTSPGKVVDTQYF.

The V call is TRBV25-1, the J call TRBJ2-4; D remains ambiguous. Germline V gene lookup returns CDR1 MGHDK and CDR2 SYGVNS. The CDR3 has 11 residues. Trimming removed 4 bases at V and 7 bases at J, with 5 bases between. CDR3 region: CASSANNIQYF. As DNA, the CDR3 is TGTGCCAGCAGTGCGAATAACATTCAGTACTTC.

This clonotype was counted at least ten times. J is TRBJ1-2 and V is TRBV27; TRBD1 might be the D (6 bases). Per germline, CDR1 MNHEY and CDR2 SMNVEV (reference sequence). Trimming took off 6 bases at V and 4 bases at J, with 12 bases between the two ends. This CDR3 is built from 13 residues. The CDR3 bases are TGTGCCAGCAGCTCGACAGGAGGCTATGGCTACACCTTC. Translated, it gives CASSSTGGYGYTF.

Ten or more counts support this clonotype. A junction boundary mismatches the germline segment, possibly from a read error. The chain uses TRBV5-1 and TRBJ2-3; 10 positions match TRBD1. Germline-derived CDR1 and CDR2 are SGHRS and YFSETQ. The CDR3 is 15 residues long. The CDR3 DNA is TGTGCCAGCAGCCCGGGACAGGGGAGCACAGATACGCAGTATTTT. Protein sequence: CASSPGQGSTDTQYF.

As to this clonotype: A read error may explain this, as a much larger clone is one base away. CDR3 sequence: CASSRTGGLYGYAF. The CDR3 DNA follows: TGTGCCAGCAGCAGGACAGGAGGCCTCTATGGCTACGCCTTC. The chain carries TRBV6-1 and TRBJ1-2; TRBD1 aligns across 7 bases. The CDR3 is made up of 14 amino acids. CDR1 and CDR2 from the germline V gene are MNHNS and SASEGT.

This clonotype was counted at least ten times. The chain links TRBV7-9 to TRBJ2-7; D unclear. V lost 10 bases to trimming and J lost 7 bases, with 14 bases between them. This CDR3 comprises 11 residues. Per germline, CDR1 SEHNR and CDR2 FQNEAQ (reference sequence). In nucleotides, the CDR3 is TGTGCCAACCCGACCACGGCGGAGCAGTACTTC. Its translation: CANPTTAEQYF.

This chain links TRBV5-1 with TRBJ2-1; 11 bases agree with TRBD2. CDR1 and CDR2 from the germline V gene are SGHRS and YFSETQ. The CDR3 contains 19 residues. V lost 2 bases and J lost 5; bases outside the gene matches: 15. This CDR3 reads CASSFTSGRAYYNDNEQFF. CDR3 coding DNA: TGCGCCAGCAGCTTCACTAGCGGGAGAGCCTACTATAACGACAATGAGCAGTTCTTC. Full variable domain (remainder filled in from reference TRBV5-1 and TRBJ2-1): KAGVTQTPRYLIKTRGQQVTLSCSPISGHRSVSWYQQTPGQGLQFLFEYFSETQRNKGNFPGRFSGRQFSNSRSEMNVSTLELGDSALYLCASSFTSGRAYYNDNEQFFGPGTRLTVL.

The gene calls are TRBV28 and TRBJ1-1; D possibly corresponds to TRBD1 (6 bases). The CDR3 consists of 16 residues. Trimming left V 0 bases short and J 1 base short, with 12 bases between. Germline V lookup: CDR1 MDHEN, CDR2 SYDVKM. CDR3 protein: CASSLWAPRGNTEAFF. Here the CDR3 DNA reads TGTGCCAGCAGTTTATGGGCTCCCAGGGGGAACACTGAAGCTTTCTTT.

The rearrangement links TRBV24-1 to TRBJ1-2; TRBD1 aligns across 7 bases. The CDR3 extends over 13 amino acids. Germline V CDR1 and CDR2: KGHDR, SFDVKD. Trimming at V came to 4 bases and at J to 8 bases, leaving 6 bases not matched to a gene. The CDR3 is CATSETDRIGYTF. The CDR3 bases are TGTGCCACCAGTGAAACGGACAGGATAGGCTACACCTTC.

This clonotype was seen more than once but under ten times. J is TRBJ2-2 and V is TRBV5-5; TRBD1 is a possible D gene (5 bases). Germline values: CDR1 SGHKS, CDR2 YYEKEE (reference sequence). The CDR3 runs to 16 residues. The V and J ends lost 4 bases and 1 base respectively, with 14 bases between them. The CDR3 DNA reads TGTGCCAGCAGCGATACCGCCAGGGTGAACACCGGGGAGCTGTTTTTT. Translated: CASSDTARVNTGELFF.

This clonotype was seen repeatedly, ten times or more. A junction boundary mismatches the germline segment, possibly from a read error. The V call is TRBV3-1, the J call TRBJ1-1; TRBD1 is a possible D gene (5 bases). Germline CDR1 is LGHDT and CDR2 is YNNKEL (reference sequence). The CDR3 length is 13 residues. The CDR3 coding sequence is TGTGCCGCCACAGGCGTCGGGAACTCTGAAGCTTTCTTT. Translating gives CAATGVGNSEAFF.

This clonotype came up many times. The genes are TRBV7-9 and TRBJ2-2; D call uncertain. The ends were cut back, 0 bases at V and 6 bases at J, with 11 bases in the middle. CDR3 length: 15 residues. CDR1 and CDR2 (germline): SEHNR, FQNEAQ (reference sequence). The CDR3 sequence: CASSLAGFRAGELFF. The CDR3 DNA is TGTGCCAGCAGCTTAGCAGGATTCCGCGCCGGGGAGCTGTTTTTT.

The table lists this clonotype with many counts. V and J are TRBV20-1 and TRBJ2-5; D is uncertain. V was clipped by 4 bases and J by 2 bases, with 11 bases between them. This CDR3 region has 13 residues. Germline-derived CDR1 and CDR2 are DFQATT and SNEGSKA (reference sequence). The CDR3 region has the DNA TGCAGTGCTAATTCCGGGCCGCAAGAGACCCAGTACTTC. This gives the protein CSANSGPQETQYF.

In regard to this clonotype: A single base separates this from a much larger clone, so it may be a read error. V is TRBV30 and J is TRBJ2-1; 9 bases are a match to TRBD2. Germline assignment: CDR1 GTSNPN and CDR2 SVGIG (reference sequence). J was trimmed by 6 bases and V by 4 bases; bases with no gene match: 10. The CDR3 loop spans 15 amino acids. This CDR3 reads CAWNALVAGANEQFF. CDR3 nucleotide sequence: TGTGCCTGGAACGCACTCGTAGCGGGAGCCAATGAGCAGTTCTTC. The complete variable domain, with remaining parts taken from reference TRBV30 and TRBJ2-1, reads SQTIHQWPATLVQPVGSPLSLECTVEGTSNPNLYWYRQAAGRGLQLLFYSVGIGQISSEVPQNLSASRPQDRQFILSSKKLLLSDSGFYLCAWNALVAGANEQFFGPGTRLTVL.